These 32 T cell receptor beta chains came from one sample sequenced in a study of blood T cell repertoires in COVID-19. This table comes from immunoSEQ multiplex PCR, and its TCRdb copy is limited to in-frame clones, with some not included. The repertoire includes some 330,000 clones, 80% to 95% of them detected once, and 15% to 20% sits in the top ten. The specimen sequenced was PBMCs or T cells enriched from blood (not recorded which). Every receptor here comes from a woman aged 30 to 39 who had recovered from COVID-19.

The rearrangement links TRBV3-1 (or the pseudogene TRBV3-2) to TRBJ1-1; maybe TRBD1 (5 bases). This CDR3 spans 13 amino acids. CDR1 is LGHDT, CDR2 YNNKEL, per germline (reference sequence). Trimming stripped 5 bases from V and 7 bases from J, with 14 bases between. The CDR3 sequence: CASSTRGVVEAFF. CDR3 coding DNA: TGTGCCAGCAGCACTCGGGGGGTAGTTGAAGCTTTCTTT.

Concerning this clone itself: In the same sample, other DNA sequences code for this CDR3. The chain links TRBV28 to TRBJ1-2; D not resolved. V dropped 3 bases and J dropped 1 base, with 3 bases sitting between them. The CDR3 has 12 residues. From germline, CDR1 is MDHEN and CDR2 SYDVKM. Here the CDR3 reads CASSFSNYGYTF. The CDR3 DNA is TGTGCCAGCAGTTTTAGTAACTATGGCTACACCTTC.

The rearrangement links TRBV5-8 to TRBJ2-1; D is perhaps TRBD2 (5 bases). V was cut by 4 bases and J by 14 bases, with 19 bases left in between. This CDR3 region has 13 residues. Germline V gives CDR1 SGHTS, CDR2 YDEGEE. The CDR3 DNA sequence: TGTGCCAGCAGCCCCCAACGGGGAAGTTTTGAGTTCTTC. It codes for CASSPQRGSFEFF.

This clone came up once. At the DNA level, this CDR3 is encoded by other sequences in the same sample as well. The gene calls are TRBV5-1 and TRBJ2-7; D ambiguous. Germline lookup yields CDR1 SGHRS and CDR2 YFSETQ. V lost 5 bases and J lost 0, with 6 bases in between. The CDR3 contains 12 residues. For the CDR3, the DNA is TGCGCCAGCAGAAGAGACTCCTACGAGCAGTACTTC. This translates into CASRRDSYEQYF.

The genes are TRBV6-1 and TRBJ1-4; 7 nucleotides agree with TRBD1. The ends lost 2 bases at V and 5 bases at J; junction bases unmatched: 11. The CDR3 has 17 residues. Germline loops: CDR1 MNHNS, CDR2 SASEGT. The CDR3 nucleotides read TGTGCCAGCAGTGAAATGGCAGGGGGTGCGGACAATGAAAAACTGTTTTTT. Translating it yields CASSEMAGGADNEKLFF.

The genes are TRBV28 and TRBJ1-2; D is unclear. This CDR3 contains 14 residues. Trimming left V 10 bases short and J 4 bases short, with 19 bases between. Per germline, CDR1 MDHEN and CDR2 SYDVKM. CDR3 amino acids: CATQDGEPAYGYTF. CDR3 bases: TGTGCCACCCAAGACGGGGAGCCCGCCTATGGCTACACCTTC.

This clone occurred once. V and J are TRBV19 and TRBJ1-4; 9 bases agree with TRBD1. Germline V gene lookup returns CDR1 LNHDA and CDR2 SQIVND (reference sequence). The CDR3 extends over 16 amino acids. J gave up 8 bases and V 6 bases, and 13 bases lay outside the gene matches. CDR3 bases: TGTGCCAGTAGGAAGGCGGTGACAGGGGGGTTGGAAAAACTGTTTTTT. Protein: CASRKAVTGGLEKLFF. The full variable domain, with the rest looked up from reference TRBV19 and TRBJ1-4, is DGGITQSPKYLFRKEGQNVTLSCEQNLNHDAMYWYRQDPGQGLRLIYYSQIVNDFQKGDIAEGYSVSREKKESFPLTVTSAQKNPTAFYLCASRKAVTGGLEKLFFGSGTQLSVL.

The chain carries TRBV5-1 and TRBJ2-1, with 8 bases lining up with TRBD2. With 2 bases clipped from V and 8 bases from J, the junction kept 9 bases outside the gene matches. This CDR3 comprises 15 residues. Germline V lookup: CDR1 SGHRS, CDR2 YFSETQ. The CDR3 DNA reads as TGCGCCAGCAGCTTAGGTGGGACTAGTATCGATGAGCAGTTCTTC. The encoded protein is CASSLGGTSIDEQFF.

This rearrangement joins TRBV7-9 to TRBJ1-2; D gene uncertain. Germline values: CDR1 SEHNR, CDR2 FQNEAQ (reference sequence). The CDR3 is 16 amino acids. The V gene lost 6 bases and the J gene lost 2 bases, with 19 bases spanning the gap. The CDR3 DNA sequence: TGTGCCAGCAGTTCAGACACGATCCTAACCAACTATGGCTACACCTTC. Translating it yields CASSSDTILTNYGYTF.

This chain joins TRBV5-1 and TRBJ2-3; 8 bases agree with TRBD2. V lost 0 bases and J lost 2; bases outside the gene matches: 8. There are 17 residues in the CDR3. Germline lookup yields CDR1 SGHRS and CDR2 YFSETQ. The CDR3 DNA is TGCGCCAGCAGCTTGGACGCGGGGGGCCGAAACACAGATACGCAGTATTTT. Translation: CASSLDAGGRNTDTQYF.

This clone was detected once. This chain links TRBV2 with TRBJ1-4; 9 positions agree with TRBD1. The ends lost 4 bases at V and 8 bases at J; junction bases unmatched: 5. This CDR3 is built from 14 residues. Germline V gene lookup returns CDR1 SNHLY and CDR2 FYNNEI. This chain's CDR3 is CASSAGQGREKLFF. CDR3 coding DNA: TGTGCCAGCAGTGCGGGACAGGGTAGGGAAAAACTGTTTTTT.

The gene calls are TRBV5-1 and TRBJ2-1; 10 nucleotides line up with TRBD2. Unmatched junction bases numbered 8, after V lost 7 bases and J lost 7 bases. The germline gives CDR1 SGHRS, CDR2 YFSETQ. The CDR3 contains 14 residues. CDR3 in amino acids: CASSGLAGVNEQFF. The CDR3 region has the DNA TGCGCCAGCTCCGGGCTAGCGGGGGTAAATGAGCAGTTCTTC.

J is TRBJ2-3 and V is TRBV18; no clear D. CDR1 is KGHSH, CDR2 LQKENI, per germline. CDR3 length: 11 amino acids. Trimming removed 2 bases from V and 8 bases from J, with 5 bases in between. The CDR3 sequence is CASSPYGTQYF. DNA for the CDR3: TGTGCCAGCTCACCATACGGTACGCAGTATTTT.

The chain employs TRBV10-1 and TRBJ1-1; tentative D call: TRBD1 (5 bases). The CDR3 is 13 amino acids. V dropped 10 bases and J dropped 0 bases, with 12 bases sitting between them. Germline lookup yields CDR1 WNHNN and CDR2 SYGVQD (reference sequence). The CDR3 nucleotides read TGCGCCACCCAGACAGCGATGAACACTGAAGCTTTCTTT. It translates to CATQTAMNTEAFF.

The chain links TRBV9 to TRBJ2-7, with 8 positions matching TRBD2. The CDR3 sequence is 18 residues long. V shed 4 bases and J 2 bases; nucleotides not matched to a gene: 17. Germline V CDR1 and CDR2: SGDLS, YYNGEE. This CDR3 reads CASSPYAGGSPGTYEQYF. CDR3 nucleotide sequence: TGTGCCAGCAGCCCCTACGCGGGGGGATCACCTGGAACCTACGAGCAGTACTTC.

About this clone: Within the sample, other DNA sequences also encode this same CDR3. The rearrangement joins TRBV24-1 to TRBJ1-2; 9 bases match TRBD1. From germline, CDR1 is KGHDR and CDR2 SFDVKD. The CDR3 has 15 residues. Germline trimming cut 4 bases from V and 3 bases from J; bases unmatched to any gene: 5. The CDR3 DNA sequence: TGTGCCACCAGTGACCCGACAGGGGGTGACTATGGCTACACCTTC. Translated, it gives CATSDPTGGDYGYTF.

The CDR3 nucleotides are TGTGCCAGCAGCGGCAGGGCCTTAGCGGGACCGTCCTACGAGCAGTACTTC. It specifies CASSGRALAGPSYEQYF. The chain uses TRBV28 and TRBJ2-7, with 8 bases that match TRBD2. The CDR3 contains 17 residues. J was trimmed by 1 base and V by 6 bases; bases with no gene match: 14. The germline V gene has CDR1 MDHEN and CDR2 SYDVKM.

The chain recombines TRBV6-2 or TRBV6-3 with TRBJ1-1; weak D call: TRBD1 (6 bases). V lost 4 bases to trimming and J lost 1 base, with 7 bases between them. Germline values: CDR1 MNHEY, CDR2 SVGEGT. The CDR3 is made up of 13 amino acids. CDR3 region: CASSLQGNTEAFF. CDR3 nucleotide sequence: TGTGCCAGCAGTTTACAGGGGAACACTGAAGCTTTCTTT.

The chain couples TRBV2 to TRBJ2-3, with D tentatively TRBD2 (6 bases). Deletions cut 4 bases from V and 4 bases from J, with 15 bases between. The CDR3 spans 15 residues. CDR1 is SNHLY, CDR2 FYNNEI, per germline. In DNA, the CDR3 is TGTGCCAGCAGTGGACTAACCGGAGGGGCAGATACGCAGTATTTT. It specifies CASSGLTGGADTQYF.

The chain uses TRBV18 and TRBJ1-3; D is perhaps TRBD1 (5 bases). V was shortened by 2 bases and J by 0 bases, with 17 bases between the two germline ends. This CDR3 is 18 amino acids long. Per the germline V gene, CDR1 is KGHSH and CDR2 is LQKENI. The CDR3 sequence is CASSPNAGTESSGNTIYF. The CDR3, as DNA: TGTGCCAGCTCACCAAACGCGGGGACCGAGAGCTCTGGAAACACCATATATTTT.

The chain couples TRBV28 to TRBJ2-1, with 12 bases lining up with TRBD2. The germline gives CDR1 MDHEN, CDR2 SYDVKM. The CDR3 is 19 amino acids. Losses at the gene ends were 3 bases for V and 0 bases for J; bases not matched to a gene: 9. The CDR3 spells CASSFLASGRGISYNEQFF. CDR3 nucleotide sequence: TGTGCCAGCAGTTTCCTGGCTAGCGGGAGGGGGATCTCCTACAATGAGCAGTTCTTC.

This chain connects TRBV5-1 to TRBJ2-7, with 8 bases lining up with TRBD1. The CDR3 extends over 14 amino acids. In germline, CDR1 is SGHRS, CDR2 YFSETQ. Losses at the gene ends were 4 bases for V and 0 bases for J; bases not matched to a gene: 3. CDR3 protein: CASSGQGLSYEQYF. Written as DNA, the CDR3 is TGCGCCAGCAGCGGACAGGGACTCTCCTACGAGCAGTACTTC.

The chain uses TRBV29-1 and TRBJ1-2; 10 bases agree with TRBD1. This CDR3 is built from 12 residues. Losses at the gene ends were 4 bases for V and 8 bases for J; bases not matched to a gene: 4. Germline lookup yields CDR1 SQVTM and CDR2 ANQGSEA. The CDR3 sequence: CSVGDRGYGYTF. For the CDR3, the DNA is TGCAGCGTTGGGGACAGGGGATACGGCTACACCTTC. Combining the CDR3 with reference TRBV29-1 and TRBJ1-2 gives the whole variable domain SAVISQKPSRDICQRGTSLTIQCQVDSQVTMMFWYRQQPGQSLTLIATANQGSEATYESGFVIDKFPISRPNLTFSTLTVSNMSPEDSSIYLCSVGDRGYGYTFGSGTRLTVV.

This clone was detected only once. V and J are TRBV12-3 or TRBV12-4 and TRBJ1-4; maybe TRBD1 (5 bases). This CDR3 is 12 amino acids long. Trimming pared 6 bases from V and 5 bases from J, leaving 7 bases between. Written as DNA, the CDR3 is TGTGCCAGCAGAGGACACAATGAAAAACTGTTTTTT. This gives the protein CASRGHNEKLFF.

The J gene is TRBJ2-6, the V gene TRBV27, with TRBD1 as a possible D gene (6 bases). The V gene lost 4 bases and the J gene lost 0 bases, with 10 bases spanning the gap. CDR1 and CDR2 from the germline V gene are MNHEY and SMNVEV (reference sequence). The CDR3 runs to 16 residues. The DNA of the CDR3 is TGTGCCAGCAGTTATAGGGGGAACTCTGGGGCCAACGTCCTGACTTTC. It is translated as CASSYRGNSGANVLTF.

The chain is built from TRBV19 and TRBJ2-7, with D tentatively TRBD1 (6 bases). Per germline, CDR1 LNHDA and CDR2 SQIVND (reference sequence). The CDR3 sequence is 13 residues long. V was pared by 4 bases and J by 3 bases, with 10 bases between. The DNA of the CDR3 is TGTGCCAGTAGTACGCAGGGGAGCTACGAGCAGTACTTC. It encodes CASSTQGSYEQYF.

The V gene is TRBV11-3, the J gene TRBJ2-3; 12 bases line up with TRBD2. Trimming took 1 base from V and 4 from J; bases not matched to a gene: 3. The CDR3 length is 16 residues. Germline CDR1 SGHNT, CDR2 YENEEA. CDR3 region: CASSLGGTSGSDTQYF. The DNA of the CDR3 is TGTGCCAGCAGCTTAGGCGGGACTAGCGGGTCAGATACGCAGTATTTT. Based on the CDR3 plus reference TRBV11-3 and TRBJ2-3, the full variable domain is EAGVVQSPRYKIIEKKQPVAFWCNPISGHNTLYWYLQNLGQGPELLIRYENEEAVDDSQLPKDRFSAERLKGVDSTLKIQPAELGDSAVYLCASSLGGTSGSDTQYFGPGTRLTVL.

Note on this clone: Other DNA sequences in this specimen translate into the identical CDR3. The V gene is TRBV28, the J gene TRBJ1-4; 9 nucleotides line up with TRBD1. Germline CDR1 and CDR2: MDHEN and SYDVKM. The J segment lost 4 bases and the V segment lost 3 bases, leaving 0 bases of the junction unmatched. The CDR3 length is 14 residues. The CDR3 nucleotides are TGTGCCAGCAGTTTGACAGGGGGTAATGAAAAACTGTTTTTT. It encodes CASSLTGGNEKLFF.

V is TRBV7-2 and J is TRBJ2-3, with a tentative D call TRBD1 (5 bases). The CDR3 is 14 amino acids. Germline lookup yields CDR1 SGHTA and CDR2 FQGNSA. The V end lost 8 bases, the J end lost 2 bases, and 14 bases lay between the germline ends. CDR3 sequence: CASGKGDLTDTQYF. The CDR3 nucleotides are TGTGCCAGCGGGAAAGGGGATCTCACAGATACGCAGTATTTT.

This clone was seen at least ten times. CDR3 nucleotides: TGTGCCAGCAGCTTACCCCGACTCGTGGGCACCGGGGAGCTGTTTTTT. Amino acid sequence: CASSLPRLVGTGELFF. V gene TRBV5-4 combines with J gene TRBJ2-2; D call uncertain. This CDR3 is built from 16 residues. Trimming stripped 2 bases from V and 4 bases from J, with 15 bases between. Germline CDR1 reads SGHNT; CDR2 reads YYREEE (reference sequence).

This sequence joins TRBV30 and TRBJ2-3; D gene unclear. The V end was cut by 0 bases, the J end by 5 bases, with 15 bases between. Germline CDR1 is GTSNPN and CDR2 is SVGIG (reference sequence). This CDR3 is built from 15 residues. The CDR3: CAWSVNPRLGDTQYF. Written as DNA, the CDR3 is TGTGCCTGGAGTGTAAACCCCAGACTGGGAGATACGCAGTATTTT. The full variable domain, in which reference TRBV30 and TRBJ2-3 provide the parts outside the CDR3, is SQTIHQWPATLVQPVGSPLSLECTVEGTSNPNLYWYRQAAGRGLQLLFYSVGIGQISSEVPQNLSASRPQDRQFILSSKKLLLSDSGFYLCAWSVNPRLGDTQYFGPGTRLTVL.

V gene TRBV7-3 combines with J gene TRBJ1-1; TRBD1 is a possible D gene (5 bases). The V and J ends lost 0 bases and 8 bases respectively, with 13 bases between them. Germline V gene lookup returns CDR1 SGHTA and CDR2 FQGTGA. The CDR3 runs to 14 residues. DNA for the CDR3: TGTGCCAGCAGCTTAACTTTGGCGCACAGGGAAGCTTTCTTT. This codes for CASSLTLAHREAFF.